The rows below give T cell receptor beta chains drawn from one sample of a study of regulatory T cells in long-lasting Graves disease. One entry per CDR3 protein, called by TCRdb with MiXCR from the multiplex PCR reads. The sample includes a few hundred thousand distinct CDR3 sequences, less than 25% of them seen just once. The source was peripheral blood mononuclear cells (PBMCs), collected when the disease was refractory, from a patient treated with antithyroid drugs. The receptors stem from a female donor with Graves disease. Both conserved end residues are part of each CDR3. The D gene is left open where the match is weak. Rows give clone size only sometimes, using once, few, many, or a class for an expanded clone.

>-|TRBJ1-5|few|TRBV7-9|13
CASSFLSDQPQHF
TGTGCCAGCAGCTTTTTAAGCGATCAGCCCCAGCATTTT
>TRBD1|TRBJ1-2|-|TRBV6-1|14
CASTEGQGIYGYTF
TGTGCCAGCACCGAAGGACAGGGGATCTATGGCTACACCTTC
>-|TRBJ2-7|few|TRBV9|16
CASSVGPWAYMGEQYF
TGTGCCAGCAGCGTAGGTCCGTGGGCCTACATGGGCGAGCAGTACTTC
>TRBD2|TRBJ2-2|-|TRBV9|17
CASNHPLAGAGTGELFF
TGTGCCAGCAACCATCCTCTAGCGGGAGCGGGAACCGGGGAGCTGTTTTTT
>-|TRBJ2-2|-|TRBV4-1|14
CASTYPGGTGELFF
TGCGCCAGCACCTACCCTGGGGGGACCGGGGAGCTGTTTTTT
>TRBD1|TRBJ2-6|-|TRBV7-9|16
CASSPGQGYGANVLTF
TGTGCCAGCAGCCCGGGACAGGGGTATGGGGCCAACGTCCTGACTTTC
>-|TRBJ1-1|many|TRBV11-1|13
CASSLTPGSEAFF
TGTGCCAGCAGTTTGACGCCGGGCTCTGAAGCTTTCTTT
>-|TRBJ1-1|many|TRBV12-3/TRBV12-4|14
CASSFSAGEAEAFF
TGTGCCAGCAGTTTTTCTGCAGGGGAGGCTGAAGCTTTCTTT
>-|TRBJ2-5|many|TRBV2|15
CASNFKRSFQETQYF
TGTGCCAGCAATTTCAAACGAAGCTTTCAAGAGACCCAGTACTTC
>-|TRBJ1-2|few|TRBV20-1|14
CGAAAPAGNYGYTF
TGCGGTGCTGCCGCCCCGGCGGGGAACTATGGCTACACCTTC
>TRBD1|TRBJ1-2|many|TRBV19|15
CASSISSAGGDGYTF
TGTGCCAGTAGTATATCGTCGGCAGGGGGCGATGGCTACACCTTC
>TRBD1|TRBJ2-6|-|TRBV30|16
CAVGQGGNSGANVLTF
TGTGCCGTGGGACAGGGGGGAAACTCTGGGGCCAACGTCCTGACTTTC
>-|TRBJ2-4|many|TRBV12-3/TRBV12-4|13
CASSPGTWDIQYF
TGTGCCAGCAGCCCCGGGACATGGGACATTCAGTACTTC
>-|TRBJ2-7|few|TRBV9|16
CASSPISRSAPYEQYF
TGTGCCAGCAGCCCAATTAGCCGGTCAGCCCCCTACGAGCAGTACTTC
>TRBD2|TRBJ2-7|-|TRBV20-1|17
CSARGAGGRSPLYEQYF
TGCAGTGCTAGAGGGGCGGGCGGGAGGTCCCCCCTCTACGAGCAGTACTTC
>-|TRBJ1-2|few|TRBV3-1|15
CASSQDPSPNYGYTF
TGTGCCAGCAGCCAAGATCCCAGCCCTAACTATGGCTACACCTTC
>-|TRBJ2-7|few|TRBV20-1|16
CSARDSTGTPSYEQYF
TGCAGTGCTAGAGATTCTACGGGAACGCCGAGCTACGAGCAGTACTTC
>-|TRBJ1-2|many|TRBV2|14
CASSARRDAYGYTF
TGTGCCAGCAGTGCCCGACGGGATGCCTATGGCTACACCTTC
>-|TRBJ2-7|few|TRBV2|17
CASSPRDLSIPSYEQYF
TGTGCCAGCAGTCCCCGGGACCTATCTATTCCCTCCTACGAGCAGTACTTC
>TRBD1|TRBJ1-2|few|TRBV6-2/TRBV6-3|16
CASRSTGAPGGYGYTF
TGTGCCAGCAGATCGACAGGGGCGCCCGGTGGCTATGGCTACACCTTC
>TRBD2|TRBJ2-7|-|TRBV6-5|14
CASSLAGETYEQYF
TGTGCCAGCAGTTTAGCGGGGGAGACCTACGAGCAGTACTTC
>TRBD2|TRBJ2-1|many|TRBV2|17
CASRELAGGHLNNEQFF
TGTGCCAGCAGGGAATTGGCGGGAGGACACTTAAACAATGAGCAGTTCTTC
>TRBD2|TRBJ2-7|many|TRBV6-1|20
CASTSTRGLAGPKRNYEQYF
TGTGCCAGCACCTCCACACGTGGTCTAGCGGGCCCTAAACGCAACTACGAGCAGTACTTC
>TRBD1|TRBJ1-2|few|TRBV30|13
CAWSTGQGLGYTF
TGTGCCTGGAGTACCGGACAGGGGCTCGGCTACACCTTC
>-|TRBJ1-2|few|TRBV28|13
CASLKDPIYGYTF
TGTGCCAGCCTAAAAGATCCTATCTATGGCTACACCTTC
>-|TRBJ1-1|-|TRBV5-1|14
CASSLEWGSAEAFF
TGCGCCAGCAGCTTGGAGTGGGGGTCGGCTGAAGCTTTCTTT
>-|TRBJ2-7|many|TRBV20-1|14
CSASPMDSSYEQYF
TGCAGTGCTAGTCCCATGGACAGCTCCTACGAGCAGTACTTC
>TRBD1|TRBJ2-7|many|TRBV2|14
CASSRDRGNYEQYF
TGTGCCAGCAGCCGGGACAGGGGAAACTACGAGCAGTACTTC
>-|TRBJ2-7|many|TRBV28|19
CASSTSLTGRPVFHYEQYF
TGTGCCAGCAGTACTTCCCTAACAGGGCGACCCGTTTTTCACTACGAGCAGTACTTC
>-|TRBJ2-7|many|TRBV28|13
CASTLAKPYEQYF
TGTGCCAGCACATTAGCGAAGCCCTACGAGCAGTACTTC
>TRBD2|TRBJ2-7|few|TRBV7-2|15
CASSRLAGDWGEQYF
TGTGCCAGCAGTCGTCTAGCGGGAGATTGGGGCGAGCAGTACTTC
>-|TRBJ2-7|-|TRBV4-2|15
CASSQDHQGSFPQYF
TGTGCCAGCAGCCAAGATCATCAGGGGAGTTTCCCCCAGTACTTC
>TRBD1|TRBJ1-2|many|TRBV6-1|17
CASRSRDRATLVYGYTF
TGTGCCAGCAGATCCCGGGACAGGGCAACGCTAGTCTATGGCTACACCTTC
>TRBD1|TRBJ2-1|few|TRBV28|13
CASSPDREGEQFF
TGTGCCAGCAGCCCCGACAGGGAAGGAGAGCAGTTCTTC
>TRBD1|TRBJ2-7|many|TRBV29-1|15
CSVEDLTGKSGEQYF
TGCAGCGTTGAAGACCTGACAGGGAAGTCGGGCGAGCAGTACTTC
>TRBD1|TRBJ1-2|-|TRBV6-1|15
CASSEGTGDNYGYTF
TGTGCCAGCAGTGAGGGGACAGGGGATAACTATGGCTACACCTTC
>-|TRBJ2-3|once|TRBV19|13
CASSLISTDTQYF
TGTGCCAGTAGCCTGATTAGCACAGATACGCAGTATTTT
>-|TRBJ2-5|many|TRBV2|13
CASRTDTKETQYF
TGTGCCAGCCGAACCGACACTAAAGAGACCCAGTACTTC
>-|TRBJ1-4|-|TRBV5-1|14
CASRHERDPQVLFF
TGCGCCAGCAGACATGAGCGGGACCCACAAGTACTGTTTTTT
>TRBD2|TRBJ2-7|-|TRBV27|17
CTSSLARVAGGYYEQYF
TGTACCAGCAGTTTAGCCCGGGTAGCGGGAGGTTACTACGAGCAGTACTTC
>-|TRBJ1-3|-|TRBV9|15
CASSVGHTSGNTIYF
TGTGCCAGCAGCGTAGGACATACCTCTGGAAACACCATATATTTT